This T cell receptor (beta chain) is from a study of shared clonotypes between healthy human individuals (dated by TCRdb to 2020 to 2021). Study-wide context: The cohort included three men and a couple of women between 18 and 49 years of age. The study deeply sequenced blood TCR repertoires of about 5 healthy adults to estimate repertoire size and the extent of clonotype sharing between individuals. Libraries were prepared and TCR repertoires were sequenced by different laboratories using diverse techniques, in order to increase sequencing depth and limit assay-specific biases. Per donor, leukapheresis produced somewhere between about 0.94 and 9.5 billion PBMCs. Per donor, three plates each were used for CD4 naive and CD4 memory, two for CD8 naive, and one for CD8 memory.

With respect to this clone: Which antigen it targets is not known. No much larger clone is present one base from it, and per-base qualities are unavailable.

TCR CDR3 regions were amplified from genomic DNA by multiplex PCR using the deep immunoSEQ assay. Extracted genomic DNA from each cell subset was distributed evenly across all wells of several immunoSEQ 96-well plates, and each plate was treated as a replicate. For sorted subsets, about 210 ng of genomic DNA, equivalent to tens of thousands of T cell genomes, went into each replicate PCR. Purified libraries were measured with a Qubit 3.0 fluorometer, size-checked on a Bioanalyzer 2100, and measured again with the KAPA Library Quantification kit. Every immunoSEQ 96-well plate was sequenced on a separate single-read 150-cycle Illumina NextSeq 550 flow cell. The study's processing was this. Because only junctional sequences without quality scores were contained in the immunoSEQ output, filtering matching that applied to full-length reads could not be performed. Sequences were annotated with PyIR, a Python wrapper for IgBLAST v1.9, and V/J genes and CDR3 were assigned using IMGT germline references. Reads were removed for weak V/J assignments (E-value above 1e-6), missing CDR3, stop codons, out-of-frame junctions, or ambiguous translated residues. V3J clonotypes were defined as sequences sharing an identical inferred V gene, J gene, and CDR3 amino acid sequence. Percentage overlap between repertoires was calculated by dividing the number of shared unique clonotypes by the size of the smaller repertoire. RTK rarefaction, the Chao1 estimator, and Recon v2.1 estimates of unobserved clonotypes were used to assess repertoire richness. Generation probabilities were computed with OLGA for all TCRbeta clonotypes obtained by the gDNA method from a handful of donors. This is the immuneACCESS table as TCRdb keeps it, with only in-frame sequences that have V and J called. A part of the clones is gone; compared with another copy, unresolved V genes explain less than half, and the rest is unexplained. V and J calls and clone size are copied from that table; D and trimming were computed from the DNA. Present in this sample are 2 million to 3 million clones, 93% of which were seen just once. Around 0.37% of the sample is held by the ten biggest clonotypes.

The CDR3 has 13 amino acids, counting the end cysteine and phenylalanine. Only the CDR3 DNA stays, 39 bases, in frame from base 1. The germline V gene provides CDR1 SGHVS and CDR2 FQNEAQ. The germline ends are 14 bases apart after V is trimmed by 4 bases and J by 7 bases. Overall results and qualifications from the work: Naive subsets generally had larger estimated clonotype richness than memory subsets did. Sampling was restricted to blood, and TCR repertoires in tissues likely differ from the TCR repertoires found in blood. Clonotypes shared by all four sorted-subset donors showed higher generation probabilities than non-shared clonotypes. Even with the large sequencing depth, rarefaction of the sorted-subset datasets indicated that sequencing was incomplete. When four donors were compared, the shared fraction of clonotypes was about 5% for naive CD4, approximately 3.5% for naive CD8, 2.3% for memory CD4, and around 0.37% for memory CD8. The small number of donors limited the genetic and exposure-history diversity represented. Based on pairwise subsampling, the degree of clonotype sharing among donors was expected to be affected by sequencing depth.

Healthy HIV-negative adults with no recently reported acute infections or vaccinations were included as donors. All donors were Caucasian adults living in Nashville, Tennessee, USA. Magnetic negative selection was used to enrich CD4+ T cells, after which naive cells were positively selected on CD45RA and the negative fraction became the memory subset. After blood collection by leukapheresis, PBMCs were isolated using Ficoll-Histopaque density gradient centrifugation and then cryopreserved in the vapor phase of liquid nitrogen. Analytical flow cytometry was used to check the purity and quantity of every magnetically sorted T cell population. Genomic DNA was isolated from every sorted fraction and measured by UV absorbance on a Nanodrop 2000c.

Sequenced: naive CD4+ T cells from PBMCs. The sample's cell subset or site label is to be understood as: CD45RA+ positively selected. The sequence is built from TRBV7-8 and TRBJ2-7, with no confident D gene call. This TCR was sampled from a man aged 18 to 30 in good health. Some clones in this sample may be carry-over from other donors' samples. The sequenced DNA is TGTGCCAGCAGCTCCCAGTCGACGTCAGAGCAGTACTTC. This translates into CASSSQSTSEQYF.